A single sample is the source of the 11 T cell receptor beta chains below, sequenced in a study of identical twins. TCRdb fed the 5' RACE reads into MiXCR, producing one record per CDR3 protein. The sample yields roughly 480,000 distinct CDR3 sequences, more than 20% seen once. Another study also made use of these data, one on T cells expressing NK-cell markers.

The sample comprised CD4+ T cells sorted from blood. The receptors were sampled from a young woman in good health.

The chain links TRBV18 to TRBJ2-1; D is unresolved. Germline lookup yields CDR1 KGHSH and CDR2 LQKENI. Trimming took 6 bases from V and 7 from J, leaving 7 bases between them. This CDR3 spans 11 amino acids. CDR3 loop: CASSSQNEQFF. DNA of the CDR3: TGTGCCAGCTCTTCGCAAAATGAGCAGTTCTTC.

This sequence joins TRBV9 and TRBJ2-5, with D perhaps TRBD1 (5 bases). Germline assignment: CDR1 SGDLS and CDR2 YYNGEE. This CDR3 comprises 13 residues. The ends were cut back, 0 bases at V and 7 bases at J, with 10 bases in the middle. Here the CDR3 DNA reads TGTGCCAGCAGCGTAGCGGGTAGGGGGACCCAGTACTTC. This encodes CASSVAGRGTQYF.

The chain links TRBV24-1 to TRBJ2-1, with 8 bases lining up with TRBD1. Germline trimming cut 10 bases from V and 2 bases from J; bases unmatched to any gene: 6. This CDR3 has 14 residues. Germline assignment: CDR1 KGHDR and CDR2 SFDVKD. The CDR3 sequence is CATEDRGPYNEQFF. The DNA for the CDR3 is TGTGCCACGGAAGACAGGGGTCCCTACAATGAGCAGTTCTTC.

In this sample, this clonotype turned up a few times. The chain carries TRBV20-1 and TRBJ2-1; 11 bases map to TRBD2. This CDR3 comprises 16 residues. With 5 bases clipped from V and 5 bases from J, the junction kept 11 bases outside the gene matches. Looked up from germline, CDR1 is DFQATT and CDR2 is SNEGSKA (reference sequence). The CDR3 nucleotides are TGCAGTGCTTTGCCGGGACTAGCGGCTACCCACAATGAGCAGTTCTTC. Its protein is CSALPGLAATHNEQFF.

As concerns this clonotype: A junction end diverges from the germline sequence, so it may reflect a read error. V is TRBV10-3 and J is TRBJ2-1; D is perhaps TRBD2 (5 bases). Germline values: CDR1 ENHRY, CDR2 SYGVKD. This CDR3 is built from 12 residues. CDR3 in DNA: TGTGCCATCAGTGAGGGGAGTTCCCCCCTACTCTTC. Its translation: CAISEGSSPLLF.

CDR3 residues: CASSEREDSPLHF. CDR3 DNA sequence: TGTGCCAGCAGTGAAAGAGAAGATTCACCCCTCCACTTT. The genes are TRBV6-1 and TRBJ1-6, with D unresolved. V gave up 2 bases and J gave up 8 bases, with 7 bases separating them. The CDR3 is 13 residues long. Germline CDR1 and CDR2: MNHNS and SASEGT.

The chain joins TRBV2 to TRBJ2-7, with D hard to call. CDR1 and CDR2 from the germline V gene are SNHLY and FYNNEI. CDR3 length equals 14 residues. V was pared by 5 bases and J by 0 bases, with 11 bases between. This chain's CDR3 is CASSPIRSSYEQYF. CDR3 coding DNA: TGTGCCAGCAGTCCAATAAGGAGCTCCTACGAGCAGTACTTC.

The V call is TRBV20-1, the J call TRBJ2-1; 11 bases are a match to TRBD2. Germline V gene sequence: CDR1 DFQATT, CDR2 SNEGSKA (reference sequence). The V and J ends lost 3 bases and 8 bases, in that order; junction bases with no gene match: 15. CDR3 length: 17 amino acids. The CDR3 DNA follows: TGCAGTGCTAGGGTAGCGGGGGGGCGATCGGGTATCGATGAGCAGTTCTTC. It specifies CSARVAGGRSGIDEQFF.

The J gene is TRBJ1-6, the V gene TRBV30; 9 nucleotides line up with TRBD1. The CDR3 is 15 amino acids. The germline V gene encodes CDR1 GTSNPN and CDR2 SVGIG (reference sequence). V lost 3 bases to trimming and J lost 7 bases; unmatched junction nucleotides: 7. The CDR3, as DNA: TGTGCCTGGAGGGACAGGGGTAGGGGAAATTCACCCCTCCACTTT. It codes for CAWRDRGRGNSPLHF.

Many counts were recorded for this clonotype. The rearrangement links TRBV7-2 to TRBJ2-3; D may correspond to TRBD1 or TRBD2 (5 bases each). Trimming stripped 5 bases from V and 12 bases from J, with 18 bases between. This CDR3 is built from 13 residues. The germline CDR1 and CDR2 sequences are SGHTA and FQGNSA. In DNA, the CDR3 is TGTGCCAGCAGCCCCGGGGCTAGCCCAATTCAGTATTTT. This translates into CASSPGASPIQYF.

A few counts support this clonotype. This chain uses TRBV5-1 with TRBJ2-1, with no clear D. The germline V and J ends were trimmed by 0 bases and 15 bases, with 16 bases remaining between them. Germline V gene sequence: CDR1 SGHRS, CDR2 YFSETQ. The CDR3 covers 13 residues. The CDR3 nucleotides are TGCGCCAGCAGCTTGGACAACCCCAAGAGTTGGTTCTTC. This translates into CASSLDNPKSWFF.